These T cell receptor beta chains were read from a single sample in a study of blood T cells in healthy people across ages. TCRdb reprocessed the 5' RACE reads via MiXCR and lists one record per CDR3 protein. Of more than 700,000 distinct CDR3 sequences detected, about half appear once; the ten largest clones hold 15% to 20%. Sequencing was carried out using blood. These receptors were collected from an elderly man in good health. The CDR3 runs from the conserved cysteine through the conserved F or W. The order of the fields is V gene, J gene, clone size, D gene, CDR3 length, CDR3 protein, CDR3 DNA. D genes are given only for firm matches. Clone size is stated in some rows and not others, as once, few, many or a class when expanded.

TRBV4-2	TRBJ2-1	-	-	15	CASSQDGRPYNERFF	TGTGCCAGCAGCCAAGACGGGCGTCCCTACAATGAGCGGTTCTTC
TRBV7-2	TRBJ1-2	once	-	14	CASSLMAGNYGYTF	TGTGCCAGCAGCTTAATGGCCGGAAACTATGGCTACACCTTC
TRBV3-1	TRBJ2-5	-	TRBD1	17	CASSQETDRAGGETQYF	TGTGCCAGCAGCCAAGAAACGGACAGGGCGGGCGGGGAGACCCAGTACTTC
TRBV7-9	TRBJ2-1	few	-	17	CASNSGRGRGLNNEQFF	TGTGCCAGCAACTCCGGGAGGGGCAGGGGGCTTAACAATGAGCAGTTCTTC
TRBV5-1	TRBJ1-2	few	TRBD1	15	CASSLVQGENYGYTF	TGCGCCAGCAGCTTGGTTCAGGGGGAAAACTATGGCTACACCTTC
TRBV7-2	TRBJ2-4	few	TRBD1	16	CASSPRDRLYKNIQYF	TGTGCCAGCAGCCCGAGGGACAGGCTTTACAAAAACATTCAGTACTTC
TRBV10-3	TRBJ1-6	-	TRBD1	16	CAISESKQGLNSPLHF	TGTGCCATCAGTGAGTCGAAACAGGGGCTTAATTCACCCCTCCACTTT
TRBV24-1	TRBJ1-2	-	-	14	CATSDSRTVIGYTF	TGTGCCACCAGTGATTCCAGGACCGTCATCGGCTACACCTTC
TRBV3-1	TRBJ2-7	few	-	15	CASSQPGTGPYEQYF	TGTGCCAGCAGCCAACCCGGGACGGGGCCCTACGAGCAGTACTTC
TRBV25-1	TRBJ2-1	-	-	12	CASSGVNNEQFF	TGTGCCAGCAGTGGGGTGAACAATGAGCAGTTCTTC
TRBV30	TRBJ2-5	few	-	12	CAWRAAQETQYF	TGTGCCTGGAGGGCAGCCCAAGAGACCCAGTACTTC
TRBV6-5	TRBJ2-5	-	TRBD2	15	CASSSPGLAEETQYF	TGTGCCAGCAGTTCCCCGGGACTAGCGGAAGAGACCCAGTACTTC
TRBV5-1	TRBJ2-2	-	TRBD1	16	CASSSNRGLSGGELFF	TGCGCCAGCAGCTCTAACAGGGGGCTTTCTGGCGGGGAGCTGTTTTTT
TRBV5-1	TRBJ2-5	-	-	16	CASSPARETSPETQYF	TGCGCCAGCAGCCCAGCACGGGAAACATCCCCCGAGACCCAGTACTTC
TRBV9	TRBJ2-3	few	TRBD2	16	CASSVSGRVSTDTQYF	TGTGCCAGCAGCGTTAGCGGGAGGGTTAGCACAGATACGCAGTATTTT
TRBV19	TRBJ2-5	few	-	13	CASSSGLGETQYF	TGTGCCAGTAGTTCGGGACTGGGAGAGACCCAGTACTTC
TRBV5-5	TRBJ2-1	-	TRBD2	16	CASRASFLAGAIEQFF	TGTGCCAGCAGAGCTTCATTTCTAGCGGGGGCGATTGAGCAGTTCTTC
TRBV5-1	TRBJ1-1	-	TRBD1	17	CASSLVGTGVRNTEAFF	TGCGCCAGCAGCTTGGTTGGGACAGGGGTGCGGAACACTGAAGCTTTCTTT